This T cell receptor beta chain is drawn from a study of blood T cells in healthy people across ages (dated by TCRdb to 2013 to 2016). Concerning the study at large: In model experiments, template switching captured roughly one uniquely barcoded TCR beta cDNA molecule for every two T cells. To avoid experimental bias, donors of different ages were randomly spread across the sequencing lanes. To track age-related changes in TCR beta repertoire diversity, the study relied on deep sequencing normalized with unique cDNA molecular identifiers. Using the same blood draw, the study looked at two additional independent replicas of 1 million unique cDNA reads for two donors, one aged 18 to 30 and the other aged 80 or older. The donors were divided into four age groups: young (average around 17 years), middle-aged (approximately 39), aged (roughly 66) and long-lived (about 84). General study outcomes and caveats: Estimates of total diversity based on one million sequenced T cells were considered lower bounds and underestimates. Because donor CMV infection status was unknown, age-related changes in expanded clonotypes were potentially confounded. Observed TCR beta diversity correlated strongly with the percentage of naive T cells measured by flow cytometry. Since profiling was done on bulk unsorted PBMCs, naive and antigen-experienced compartments could not be conclusively compared. Compared with the aged group, more naive CD4+ T cells, fewer expanded clones and increased TCR diversity were shown by the long-lived group, suggesting age selection. As age increased, observed TCR beta diversity per million T cells dropped in a roughly linear way, and a significant reduction was already evident by age roughly 40.

The library relied on 5' RACE. TCRdb names Illumina HiSeq 2500 as the instrument used. A second roughly 6 to 12 cycle PCR used a sample-barcoded 5' primer and a J-beta primer mix. Each TCR beta cDNA molecule received a unique molecular identifier from a template-switch 5' adaptor carrying 12 random nucleotides. Each sample yielded at least 2.5 million CDR3-containing paired-end reads. First-strand cDNA was synthesized from all RNA with the Mint cDNA synthesis kit, primed by a TRBC-specific oligonucleotide. Following uracil-DNA glycosylase treatment, all cDNA underwent a first 18-cycle PCR with the universal primers M1SS and BC2_uni_R. For the original study's pipeline: Normalization of each sample was performed by random selection of 1 million high-quality reads, each carrying a distinct molecular identifier. Instead of being binned into consensus sequences, reads with shared molecular identifiers were discarded. MiTCR, set to a Q25 quality threshold and the strictest error-elimination algorithm, was used for CDR3 identification, clonotype clustering and error correction. A nonparametric unseen species model with Euler transformation was used to estimate a lower bound on total TCR beta diversity. TCRdb applied fastp at Q25 and MiXCR to the public reads, then kept only in-frame beta chains. All rows with the same CDR3 protein become a single entry with the most common DNA and genes. The V and J calls and clone size come from TCRdb's table, not from the authors' own analysis. This sample holds roughly 1,300,000 distinct CDR3 sequences; 55% to 75% were observed only once. The leading ten clones occupy under 8.5% of the sample.

On this clonotype: Its antigen is still unknown. Base qualities are missing; no much larger clone stands one base away.

CDR1 and CDR2 are read off the germline V gene as SGHAT and FQNNGV. V loses 5 bases, J loses 1 base, and the germline ends lie 14 bases apart. The cysteine opens and the phenylalanine closes a CDR3 of 15 amino acids. The CDR3 DNA has 45 bases and is translated from base 1. Systemically healthy Caucasian individuals from Russia, around 38 in total and aged roughly 6 to 90 years, were included as donors. Around 10 milliliters of peripheral blood were drawn from each donor into EDTA-treated Vacutainer tubes. PBMCs were isolated by Ficoll-Paque density-gradient centrifugation, with at least 6 million obtained per sample. Total RNA was extracted from PBMCs with Trizol reagent, with at least 5 micrograms obtained per sample. Naive CD45RAhigh/CD27high T cell percentages were measured by flow cytometry on a PBMC aliquot from every donor.

Recombination joined TRBV11-2 with TRBJ1-1, with no D gene named confidently. The receptor's source is a man between 18 and 35 years old in good health. Sample: blood. The DNA sequence is as follows: TGTGCCAGCAGCCCGTACCCTAAGAGGAACACTGAAGCTTTCTTT. It is translated as CASSPYPKRNTEAFF.